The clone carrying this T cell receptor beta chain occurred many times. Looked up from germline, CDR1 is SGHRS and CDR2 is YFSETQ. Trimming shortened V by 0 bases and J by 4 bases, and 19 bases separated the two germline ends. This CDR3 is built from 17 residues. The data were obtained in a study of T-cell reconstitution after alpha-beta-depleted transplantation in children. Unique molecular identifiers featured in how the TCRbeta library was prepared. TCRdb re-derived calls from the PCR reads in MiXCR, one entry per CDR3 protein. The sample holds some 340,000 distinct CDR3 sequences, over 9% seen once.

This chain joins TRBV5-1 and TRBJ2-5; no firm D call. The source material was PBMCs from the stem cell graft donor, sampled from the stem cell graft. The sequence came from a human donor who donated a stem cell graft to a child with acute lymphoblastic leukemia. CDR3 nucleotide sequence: TGCGCCAGCAGCTTGGTCCCCGGCTCAACGCCCGGAGAGACCCAGTACTTC. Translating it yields CASSLVPGSTPGETQYF.